The text below deals with one TCR beta chain. The data originate from a study of blood T cell repertoires in COVID-19. Study details: The origin of the acute and convalescent COVID-19 samples was the United States, Italy and Spain.

There are 16 residues in the CDR3. Germline V gene data show CDR1 as MNHEY and CDR2 as SVGEGT. The V and J ends lost 2 bases and 2 bases, in that order; junction bases with no gene match: 1. Source study methods: Amplification of reference gene primers was used by the study to estimate nucleated cell counts. Some clones are missing from TCRdb's copy, which holds only in-frame ones; the method was immunoSEQ multiplex PCR. For V, J and clone size, that table is used; D and trimming come from the DNA. The sample records some 15,000 clones, around 79% being singletons. This sequence originates from a woman in her 70s with active COVID-19. The chain uses TRBV6-2 or TRBV6-3 and TRBJ2-3; 13 bases fit TRBD2. Sample: peripheral blood. This CDR3 reads CASSYGTSGNTDTQYF. Here the CDR3 DNA reads TGTGCCAGCAGTTACGGGACTAGCGGGAACACAGATACGCAGTATTTT.